Listed here are 7 T cell receptor beta chains from one sample, sequenced in a study of CD8+ T cells in alopecia areata. In each case, RNA was isolated and then reverse transcribed into cDNA as the sequencing template. Clones were sequenced by immunoSEQ multiplex PCR, and TCRdb holds only the in-frame ones, with some missing. The data show fewer than 250,000 clones, with around two fifths seen just once and 0.4% to 0.55% held by the top ten. Treatment here: oral pan-JAK inhibitor, 5-10 mg twice daily. The sample was CD4+ T cells sorted from blood, taken at approximately week 30, from a patient treated with tofacitinib. The receptors come from a human donor with alopecia areata.

The CDR3 DNA sequence: TGTGCCAGCAGCTTGGTCGCCGGGGAGCTGTTTTTT. This translates into CASSLVAGELFF. The chain employs TRBV5-5 and TRBJ2-2, with D uncertain. Germline CDR1 and CDR2: SGHKS and YYEKEE (reference sequence). The CDR3 runs to 12 residues. V dropped 0 bases and J dropped 6 bases, with 3 bases sitting between them. The complete variable domain, with remaining parts taken from reference TRBV5-5 and TRBJ2-2, reads DAGVTQSPTHLIKTRGQQVTLRCSPISGHKSVSWYQQVLGQGPQFIFQYYEKEERGRGNFPDRFSARQFPNYSSELNVNALLLGDSALYLCASSLVAGELFFGEGSRLTVL.

This clone was counted at least ten times. The V call is TRBV5-1, the J call TRBJ2-1; 8 bases match TRBD2. Trimming at V came to 7 bases and at J to 7 bases, leaving 22 bases not matched to a gene. From germline, CDR1 is SGHRS and CDR2 YFSETQ. This CDR3 is built from 18 residues. CDR3 loop: CASPGGERELWVVNEQFF. The CDR3 DNA is TGCGCCAGCCCCGGGGGGGAGCGGGAACTTTGGGTTGTGAATGAGCAGTTCTTC. Combining the CDR3 with reference TRBV5-1 and TRBJ2-1 gives the whole variable domain KAGVTQTPRYLIKTRGQQVTLSCSPISGHRSVSWYQQTPGQGLQFLFEYFSETQRNKGNFPGRFSGRQFSNSRSEMNVSTLELGDSALYLCASPGGERELWVVNEQFFGPGTRLTVL.

The V call is TRBV30, the J call TRBJ2-6, with 7 bases matching TRBD1. The CDR3 consists of 15 residues. V trimming: 5 bases; J trimming: 3 bases; junction bases outside the gene matches: 7. CDR1 is GTSNPN, CDR2 SVGIG, per germline (reference sequence). In nucleotides, the CDR3 is TGTGCCTGGTCACGACAGGGTAGTGGGGCCAACGTCCTGACTTTC. It encodes CAWSRQGSGANVLTF.

This clone was counted only a few times. The gene calls are TRBV4-1 and TRBJ2-3; TRBD1 aligns across 9 bases. The trim removed 1 base at V and 0 bases at J, leaving 8 bases unmatched. Germline assignment: CDR1 MGHRA and CDR2 YSYEKL. The CDR3 has 18 residues. In DNA, the CDR3 is TGCGCCAGCAGCCAAGCCCGACCCGGGACAGGGAGCACAGATACGCAGTATTTT. Its translation: CASSQARPGTGSTDTQYF.

J is TRBJ2-7 and V is TRBV5-1, with TRBD2 matching over 8 bases. The CDR3 sequence is 14 residues long. Germline loops: CDR1 SGHRS, CDR2 YFSETQ. The junction had 2 bases not matched to a gene; V was cut back by 0 bases and J by 3 bases. CDR3 DNA: TGCGCCAGCAGCTTGGCCCGGGGGGGCTACGAGCAGTACTTC. It specifies CASSLARGGYEQYF.

V and J are TRBV30 and TRBJ1-2; possible D gene TRBD1, 6 bases. Germline CDR1 and CDR2: GTSNPN and SVGIG (reference sequence). This CDR3 has 14 amino acids. V lost 5 bases and J lost 7, with 20 bases in between. The CDR3 bases are TGTGCCTGGGATAAAGGAAGACTAGGGGGTGGCTACACCTTC. Translating gives CAWDKGRLGGGYTF.

The V gene is TRBV5-6, the J gene TRBJ2-2; D not certain. The CDR3 is 16 amino acids. Between the trimmed V and J ends, which lost 4 bases and 0 bases, there was a span of 13 bases. Per germline, CDR1 SGHDT and CDR2 YYEEEE. CDR3 sequence (DNA): TGTGCCAGCAGCCTCTTAGCACTCGCGAACACCGGGGAGCTGTTTTTT. Amino acids: CASSLLALANTGELFF.